This T cell receptor (beta chain) was sequenced for a study of neoadjuvant anti-PD-1 for oral cavity cancer. Patients had HPV-negative, locally advanced oral cavity squamous cell carcinoma. General observations from the study: Only three patients per response group were TCR-analyzed; validation needed.

About this clone itself: Its antigen remains unknown.

This table comes from immunoSEQ multiplex PCR, and its TCRdb copy is limited to in-frame clones, with some not included. This table has about 72,000 clones, over 70% appearing once. The CDR3 extends over 16 amino acids. The V end was cut by 3 bases, the J end by 0 bases, with 14 bases between. Germline V CDR1 and CDR2: LNHDA, SQIVND (reference sequence). V gene TRBV19 combines with J gene TRBJ1-1; no definite D call. The sample was PBMCs, taken before nivolumab (anti-PD-1) treatment. The receptor was derived from a person between 40 and 79 years old with oral cavity squamous cell carcinoma. This CDR3 is CASSIPPHSVNTEAFF. Here the CDR3 DNA reads TGTGCCAGTAGTATCCCCCCCCACTCAGTGAACACTGAAGCTTTCTTT.